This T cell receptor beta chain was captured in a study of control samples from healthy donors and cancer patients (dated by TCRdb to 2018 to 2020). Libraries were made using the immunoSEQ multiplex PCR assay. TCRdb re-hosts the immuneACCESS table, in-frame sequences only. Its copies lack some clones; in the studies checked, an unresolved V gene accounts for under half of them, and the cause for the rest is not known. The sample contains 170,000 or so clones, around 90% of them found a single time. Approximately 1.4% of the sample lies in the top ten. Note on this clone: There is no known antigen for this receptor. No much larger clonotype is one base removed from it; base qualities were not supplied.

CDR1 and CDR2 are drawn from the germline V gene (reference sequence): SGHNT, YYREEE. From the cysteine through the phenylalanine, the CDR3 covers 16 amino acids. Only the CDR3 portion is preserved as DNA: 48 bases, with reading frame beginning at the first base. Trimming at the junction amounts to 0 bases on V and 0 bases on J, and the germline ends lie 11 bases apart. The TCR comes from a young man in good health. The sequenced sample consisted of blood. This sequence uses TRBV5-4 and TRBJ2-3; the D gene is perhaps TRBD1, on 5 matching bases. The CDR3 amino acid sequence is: CASSLASRASTDTQYF. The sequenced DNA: TGTGCCAGCAGCTTGGCCAGCAGGGCTAGCACAGATACGCAGTATTTT.